A single sample is the source of the 21 T cell receptor beta chains below, sequenced in a study of human T cells and chemical hapten exposure. The time point here: pre-sensitization, week 0. The treatment here: therapeutic diphenylcyclopropenone sensitization with weekly scalp DPC. One entry per CDR3 protein results from TCRdb running MiXCR on the RACE reads. The sample holds 300,000 to 450,000 distinct CDR3 sequences, approximately 5.1% seen once. Sequenced here: whole blood, sampled in connection with sensitization to the hapten diphenylcyclopropenone (DPC). The receptors here all came from a woman aged 50 to 60 with alopecia areata. Some clones in this sample may be carry-over from other donors' samples.

This clonotype was detected ten times or more. The chain couples TRBV2 to TRBJ1-2, with 8 nucleotides matching TRBD1. Germline-derived CDR1 and CDR2 are SNHLY and FYNNEI. With 6 bases clipped from V and 6 bases from J, the junction kept 6 bases outside the gene matches. The CDR3 sequence is 13 residues long. The CDR3 DNA reads as TGTGCCAGCAGGACAGGGGAGAGGGATGGCTACACCTTC. It specifies CASRTGERDGYTF.

This clonotype has a handful of counts. With a much larger clone just one base away, this may be a read error. The gene calls are TRBV28 and TRBJ2-7, with a possible D match to TRBD1 (6 bases). Trimming left V 6 bases short and J 3 bases short, with 21 bases between. Germline loops: CDR1 MDHEN, CDR2 SYDVKM. CDR3 length: 16 residues. This chain's CDR3 is CASSFPSQGLFYEQYF. The CDR3 bases are TGTGCCAGCAGCTTTCCCTCACAGGGTCTGTTCTACGAGCAGTACTTC.

In its sample, this clonotype was seen many times. The chain recombines TRBV11-2 with TRBJ2-1, with 13 nucleotides matching TRBD2. The CDR3 consists of 17 residues. V shed 5 bases and J 4 bases; nucleotides not matched to a gene: 8. Germline CDR1 reads SGHAT; CDR2 reads FQNNGV. CDR3 in amino acids: CASSRGTSGIRYNEQFF. DNA of the CDR3: TGTGCCAGCAGCCGAGGGACTAGCGGGATCAGATACAATGAGCAGTTCTTC.

The rearrangement links TRBV5-4 to TRBJ1-1; 7 bases are a match to TRBD1. V lost 4 bases, J lost 4 bases, and 7 bases stayed unmatched. The CDR3 is 14 residues long. CDR1 is SGHNT, CDR2 YYREEE, per germline (reference sequence). For the CDR3, the DNA is TGTGCCAGCAGCCCGACAGGGAGAGCCACTGAAGCTTTCTTT. This translates into CASSPTGRATEAFF.

This clonotype came up many times. The chain has TRBV7-9 and TRBJ2-3; D gene ambiguous. Trimming took 5 bases from V and 0 from J, leaving 21 bases between them. Looked up from germline, CDR1 is SEHNR and CDR2 is FQNEAQ (reference sequence). CDR3 length: 18 amino acids. CDR3 in amino acids: CASSRRLRTVTSTDTQYF. The CDR3 DNA sequence: TGTGCCAGCAGCCGTCGGTTGAGGACCGTCACTAGCACAGATACGCAGTATTTT.

The chain combines TRBV4-1 with TRBJ2-4; 7 bases agree with TRBD2. The trim removed 0 bases at V and 8 bases at J, leaving 10 bases unmatched. This CDR3 spans 16 amino acids. Germline V CDR1 and CDR2: MGHRA, YSYEKL. In DNA form, the CDR3 reads TGCGCCAGCAGCCAAGATTGGGGGGAGGGCCGGGACATTCAGTACTTC. Protein: CASSQDWGEGRDIQYF.

The genes are TRBV28 and TRBJ2-1; weak D call: TRBD2 (5 bases). The CDR3 is 14 residues long. V was cut by 1 base and J by 5 bases, with 9 bases left in between. Germline V gene data show CDR1 as MDHEN and CDR2 as SYDVKM. The CDR3 sequence is CASSLSPGDNEQFF. CDR3 coding DNA: TGTGCCAGCAGTTTATCCCCCGGGGACAATGAGCAGTTCTTC.

This clonotype was counted many times. The chain uses TRBV20-1 and TRBJ2-3; 10 bases agree with TRBD2. Trimming at V came to 3 bases and at J to 6 bases, leaving 6 bases not matched to a gene. The CDR3 length is 14 residues. The germline V gene has CDR1 DFQATT and CDR2 SNEGSKA (reference sequence). CDR3 amino acids: CSASTSGTLDTQYF. The CDR3 nucleotides read TGCAGTGCTAGCACTAGCGGGACGCTGGATACGCAGTATTTT.

This clonotype was counted at least ten times. The chain carries TRBV6-5 and TRBJ1-4; D unresolved. This CDR3 is built from 12 residues. V shed 6 bases and J shed 5 bases, with 7 bases lying between them. CDR1 is MNHEY and CDR2 is SVGAGI in the germline V gene. For the CDR3, the DNA is TGTGCCAGCAGGGCCACAAATGAAAAACTGTTTTTT. As protein: CASRATNEKLFF.

The rearrangement uses TRBV24-1 and TRBJ2-5; either TRBD1 or TRBD2 may supply D (7 bases each). The CDR3 totals 16 residues. The germline CDR1 and CDR2 sequences are KGHDR and SFDVKD. V was trimmed by 4 bases and J by 1 base, leaving 15 bases between them. Here the CDR3 reads CATSDRGGPSQETQYF. The CDR3 DNA follows: TGTGCCACCAGTGACAGGGGGGGGCCCTCCCAAGAGACCCAGTACTTC.

This clonotype was detected many times. CDR3 bases: TGCAGCGTTGCGTCCCGCTGGACCTACGAGCAGTACTTC. Its protein product is CSVASRWTYEQYF. The rearrangement joins TRBV29-1 to TRBJ2-7; D is unresolved. Germline V gene lookup returns CDR1 SQVTM and CDR2 ANQGSEA. The V and J ends lost 4 bases and 2 bases respectively, with 12 bases between them. The CDR3 is 13 amino acids.

Many counts were recorded for this clonotype. J is TRBJ2-3 and V is TRBV24-1; 14 nucleotides agree with TRBD2. There are 17 residues in the CDR3. Germline CDR1 reads KGHDR; CDR2 reads SFDVKD. The V gene end was trimmed by 4 bases and the J gene end by 5 bases; junction bases not matched to a gene: 7. The CDR3 is CATSEEGLAGVKDTQYF. The CDR3 DNA reads TGTGCCACCAGTGAAGAGGGACTAGCGGGAGTAAAAGATACGCAGTATTTT.

This clonotype has just a few counts. V and J are TRBV6-1 and TRBJ1-5, with D perhaps matching TRBD1 (6 bases). Germline CDR1 and CDR2: MNHNS and SASEGT. The CDR3 runs 12 residues. Trimming stripped 8 bases from V and 7 bases from J, with 12 bases between. CDR3 coding DNA: TGTGCCAGCGGGCGGGGACAACAGCCCCAGCATTTT. This encodes CASGRGQQPQHF.

In its sample, this clonotype was seen once. Possible read error: a much larger clone is one base away. The CDR3 DNA reads as TGTGCCAGCAGCCCCCACGGGGGGTGCACAGATACGCAGTATTTT. Its translation is CASSPHGGCTDTQYF. This sequence joins TRBV3-1 and TRBJ2-3; 7 bases fit TRBD2. Germline V gives CDR1 LGHDT, CDR2 YNNKEL (reference sequence). The CDR3 consists of 15 residues. Unmatched junction bases numbered 5, after V lost 4 bases and J lost 1 base.

A few counts support this clonotype. V is TRBV4-3 and J is TRBJ1-1; 10 nucleotides line up with TRBD1. Trimming at V came to 0 bases and at J to 11 bases, leaving 12 bases not matched to a gene. CDR1 LGHNA and CDR2 YSLEER come from the germline V gene. CDR3 length equals 16 residues. This CDR3 reads CASSQDRSQTGGRAFF. The DNA for the CDR3 is TGCGCCAGCAGCCAAGATCGGTCCCAGACAGGGGGCAGGGCTTTCTTT.

This clonotype was detected a few times. CDR3 DNA: TGTGCCAGCAGCTTTAGCAGGGTGCACGAGCAGTACTTC. Translating gives CASSFSRVHEQYF. The J gene is TRBJ2-7, the V gene TRBV13; a weak D match, TRBD1 (5 bases). Trimming left V 3 bases short and J 5 bases short, with 11 bases between. Germline CDR1 PRHDT, CDR2 FYEKMQ (reference sequence). The CDR3 consists of 13 residues.

V is TRBV27 and J is TRBJ2-7; D is undetermined. This CDR3 region has 13 residues. Trimming pared 5 bases from V and 2 bases from J, leaving 10 bases between. The germline gives CDR1 MNHEY, CDR2 SMNVEV (reference sequence). CDR3 sequence (DNA): TGTGCCAGCAGTCCCCGGGTCGCCTACGAGCAGTACTTC. Its translation is CASSPRVAYEQYF.

This clonotype has just a few counts. The chain recombines TRBV20-1 with TRBJ1-1; tentatively, D is TRBD1 (5 bases). The germline V gene encodes CDR1 DFQATT and CDR2 SNEGSKA (reference sequence). Trimming took off 5 bases at V and 0 bases at J, with 10 bases between the two ends. The CDR3 extends over 13 amino acids. CDR3: CSAGSGLNTEAFF. The CDR3 region has the DNA TGCAGTGCTGGATCGGGACTGAACACTGAAGCTTTCTTT.

This clonotype has at least ten counts. This sequence joins TRBV12-3 or TRBV12-4 and TRBJ1-1; TRBD1 is a possible D gene (6 bases). CDR3 length: 14 residues. Trimming removed 7 bases at V and 4 bases at J, with 16 bases between. CDR3 DNA sequence: TGTGCCAGCATAACCGGGACATTGGGCACTGAAGCTTTCTTT. It translates to CASITGTLGTEAFF.

At least ten counts were recorded for this clonotype. The CDR3 DNA reads as TGTGCCAGCAGCTACTCAGGGTCCTCGGCCTACGAGCAGTACTTC. Its protein product is CASSYSGSSAYEQYF. The rearrangement joins TRBV7-9 to TRBJ2-7; TRBD1 is a possible D gene (5 bases). The CDR3 covers 15 residues. The ends were cut back, 4 bases at V and 2 bases at J, with 15 bases in the middle. From germline, CDR1 is SEHNR and CDR2 FQNEAQ (reference sequence).

This clonotype has a handful of counts. The chain has TRBV7-8 and TRBJ1-5, with D possibly being TRBD1 (5 bases). V was trimmed by 5 bases and J by 10 bases, leaving 12 bases between them. The CDR3 covers 12 residues. The germline gives CDR1 SGHVS, CDR2 FQNEAQ. CDR3 nucleotide sequence: TGTGCCAGCAGCCCCTCCAGGGTCCCCCAGCATTTT. Protein sequence: CASSPSRVPQHF.